These 31 T cell receptor beta chains originate from one sample sequenced in a study of shared clonotypes between healthy human individuals. Generated by immunoSEQ multiplex PCR, the TCRdb table keeps only in-frame clones and is missing some. The sample lists about 490,000 clones, 70% to 85% occurring once. The sample was PBMCs. The receptors derive from a woman aged 40 to 55 in good health. Some clones in this sample may be carry-over from other donors' samples.

V is TRBV5-1 and J is TRBJ2-1, with a possible D match to TRBD1 (6 bases). Germline V gene data show CDR1 as SGHRS and CDR2 as YFSETQ. Trimming took off 1 base at V and 4 bases at J, with 15 bases between the two ends. The CDR3 sequence is 16 residues long. CDR3 in amino acids: CASSLRGGFYYNEQFF. DNA for the CDR3: TGCGCCAGCAGCTTGCGAGGGGGATTCTATTACAATGAGCAGTTCTTC.

The genes are TRBV7-9 and TRBJ1-1; D ambiguous. Germline values: CDR1 SEHNR, CDR2 FQNEAQ (reference sequence). Between the trimmed V and J ends, which lost 6 bases and 5 bases, there was a span of 16 bases. The CDR3 is 14 residues long. The CDR3 DNA sequence: TGTGCCAGCAGTTCGCGGGCAGGAATAACTGAAGCTTTCTTT. Its translation is CASSSRAGITEAFF.

The chain couples TRBV9 to TRBJ1-1; perhaps TRBD1 as D (6 bases). The germline CDR1 and CDR2 sequences are SGDLS and YYNGEE. The CDR3 is 15 residues long. V shed 2 bases and J shed 0 bases, with 11 bases lying between them. This chain's CDR3 is CASSVRGSMNTEAFF. Here the CDR3 DNA reads TGTGCCAGCAGCGTCAGGGGCAGTATGAACACTGAAGCTTTCTTT.

This chain joins TRBV27 and TRBJ1-2, with a possible D match to TRBD1 (5 bases). In germline, CDR1 is MNHEY, CDR2 SMNVEV (reference sequence). This CDR3 comprises 15 residues. Trimming took off 2 bases at V and 3 bases at J, with 13 bases between the two ends. The CDR3, as DNA: TGTGCCAGCAGTTTAGGGACCGCAGCGGACTATGGCTACACCTTC. The encoded protein is CASSLGTAADYGYTF.

The rearrangement links TRBV5-6 to TRBJ2-1; TRBD1 aligns across 8 bases. The CDR3 length is 13 residues. Looked up from germline, CDR1 is SGHDT and CDR2 is YYEEEE. With 4 bases clipped from V and 8 bases from J, the junction kept 5 bases outside the gene matches. This CDR3 is CASSIAGGHEQFF. DNA of the CDR3: TGTGCCAGCAGCATAGCAGGGGGCCATGAGCAGTTCTTC.

V usage is TRBV27 and J usage is TRBJ2-5; TRBD1 agrees at 9 bases. Trimming cost V 3 bases and J 5 bases; bases outside gene matches: 10. This CDR3 has 16 amino acids. CDR1 MNHEY and CDR2 SMNVEV come from the germline V gene (reference sequence). The CDR3 DNA follows: TGTGCCAGCAGTTTTTCTCCGGGACAGGGTTTGGAGACCCAGTACTTC. It specifies CASSFSPGQGLETQYF.

As to this clone: This likely came from a read error, as a far larger clone is one base away. The DNA is left out, because the CDR3 cannot be placed on it with certainty; the CDR3 is given as TCRdb lists it. The V call is TRBV4-3, the J call TRBJ2-6; the DNA was not compared with TRBD1, the D call given in the table. CDR1 is LGHNA and CDR2 is YSLEER in the germline V gene. Ends included, the CDR3 has 16 residues. CDR3 amino acids: CASSQEVGSGANVLAF.

The V gene is TRBV2, the J gene TRBJ2-2; D gene uncertain. Trimming took 6 bases from V and 2 from J, leaving 7 bases between them. CDR1 and CDR2 from the germline V gene are SNHLY and FYNNEI. This CDR3 is built from 13 residues. CDR3 sequence (DNA): TGTGCCAGCAGCACTCAAAACACCGGGGAGCTGTTTTTT. It translates to CASSTQNTGELFF.

The genes are TRBV6-6 and TRBJ1-1; maybe TRBD1 (5 bases). The germline V and J ends were trimmed by 2 bases and 8 bases, with 9 bases remaining between them. Germline loops: CDR1 MNHNY, CDR2 SVGAGI (reference sequence). This CDR3 spans 12 amino acids. CDR3: CASSYPGGEAFF. CDR3 bases: TGTGCCAGCAGTTACCCGGGGGGAGAAGCTTTCTTT.

This chain's CDR3 is CASSFETSGFTDTQYF. Here the CDR3 DNA reads TGTGCCAGCAGTTTTGAGACTAGCGGGTTCACAGATACGCAGTATTTT. The rearrangement uses TRBV28 and TRBJ2-3, with 10 bases fitting TRBD2. In germline, CDR1 is MDHEN, CDR2 SYDVKM. The CDR3 consists of 16 residues. The J segment lost 2 bases and the V segment lost 3 bases, leaving 5 bases of the junction unmatched.

The V call is TRBV18, the J call TRBJ2-7, with D tentatively TRBD1 (6 bases). The V end was cut by 3 bases, the J end by 2 bases, with 14 bases between. The CDR3 sequence is 15 residues long. Germline V gives CDR1 KGHSH, CDR2 LQKENI. CDR3 sequence: CASSPYTGFPYEQYF. DNA for the CDR3: TGTGCCAGCTCACCTTATACAGGGTTTCCCTACGAGCAGTACTTC. The complete variable domain, with remaining parts taken from reference TRBV18 and TRBJ2-7, reads NAGVMQNPRHLVRRRGQEARLRCSPMKGHSHVYWYRQLPEEGLKFMVYLQKENIIDESGMPKERFSAEFPKEGPSILRIQQVVRGDSAAYFCASSPYTGFPYEQYFGPGTRLTVT.

This sequence joins TRBV18 and TRBJ2-3; the D is unclear. Germline-derived CDR1 and CDR2 are KGHSH and LQKENI. This CDR3 region has 15 residues. V dropped 4 bases and J dropped 2 bases, with 13 bases sitting between them. CDR3: CASSRDNILTDTQYF. CDR3 sequence (DNA): TGTGCCAGCTCACGTGACAATATCCTCACAGATACGCAGTATTTT.

The chain couples TRBV6-5 to TRBJ2-2; no firm D call. Trimming stripped 0 bases from V and 8 bases from J, with 13 bases between. The CDR3 has 15 amino acids. The germline gives CDR1 MNHEY, CDR2 SVGAGI. For the CDR3, the DNA is TGTGCCAGCAGTTACTCGAGCCGGTTCCAAGGGGAGCTGTTTTTT. Encoded protein: CASSYSSRFQGELFF.

This chain joins TRBV27 and TRBJ2-2; D is uncertain. V lost 0 bases and J 4 bases, leaving 6 bases between the germline ends. CDR1 MNHEY and CDR2 SMNVEV come from the germline V gene (reference sequence). The CDR3 sequence is 14 residues long. The CDR3 DNA follows: TGTGCCAGCAGTTTATCCCCTCGCACCGGGGAGCTGTTTTTT. It codes for CASSLSPRTGELFF.

The J gene is TRBJ1-4, the V gene TRBV15; 7 bases agree with TRBD1. Germline lookup yields CDR1 LNHNV and CDR2 YYDKDF (reference sequence). The CDR3 has 16 residues. Trimming at V came to 2 bases and at J to 8 bases, leaving 11 bases not matched to a gene. CDR3: CATSRRTTGAAEKLFF. In nucleotides, the CDR3 is TGTGCCACCAGCAGACGAACCACAGGGGCCGCAGAAAAACTGTTTTTT.

The V and J genes are TRBV4-2 and TRBJ2-3; D is perhaps TRBD1 or TRBD2 (6 bases each). CDR1 is LGHNA and CDR2 is YNFKEQ in the germline V gene. Trimming stripped 0 bases from V and 0 bases from J, with 10 bases between. The length of the CDR3 is 16 residues. The CDR3 DNA is TGTGCCAGCAGCCAAGACGGGGGACACAGCACAGATACGCAGTATTTT. Translated, it gives CASSQDGGHSTDTQYF.

With respect to this clone: This clone may be a read error of a much larger clone one base away. V usage is TRBV7-3 and J usage is TRBJ2-1, with 9 bases identical to TRBD2. CDR1 is SGHTA and CDR2 is FQGTGA in the germline V gene. The length of the CDR3 is 14 residues. J gave up 3 bases and V 5 bases, and 2 bases lay outside the gene matches. This CDR3 reads CASSPSGNYNEQFF. CDR3 in DNA: TGTGCCAGCAGCCCTAGCGGGAACTACAATGAGCAGTTCTTC.

This chain uses TRBV14 with TRBJ1-1; D might be TRBD1 (5 bases). The CDR3 has 16 residues. V gave up 1 base and J gave up 1 base, with 13 bases separating them. Germline CDR1 reads SGHDN; CDR2 reads FVKESK. The CDR3 bases are TGTGCCAGCAGCCAAGGAGTTGGGACTGAGAACACTGAAGCTTTCTTT. As protein: CASSQGVGTENTEAFF. Filled out from reference TRBV14 and TRBJ1-1, the complete variable domain reads EAGVTQFPSHSVIEKGQTVTLRCDPISGHDNLYWYRRVMGKEIKFLLHFVKESKQDESGMPNNRFLAERTGGTYSTLKVQPAELEDSGVYFCASSQGVGTENTEAFFGQGTRLTVV.

Worth noting for this clone: With a much larger clone just one base away, this may be a read error. This same CDR3 is encoded by further DNA sequences in the sample. V usage is TRBV5-6 and J usage is TRBJ2-1, with 9 nucleotides matching TRBD2. This CDR3 is 15 amino acids long. V was clipped by 2 bases and J by 2 bases; unmatched bases: 2. Germline V gene data show CDR1 as SGHDT and CDR2 as YYEEEE. The CDR3 spells CASSFLAGTYNEQFF. The CDR3 nucleotides read TGTGCCAGCAGCTTTCTAGCGGGAACCTACAATGAGCAGTTCTTC.

This clone was detected a few times. The CDR3 sequence: CASSFQLSYGYTF. The CDR3 DNA follows: TGTGCCAGCAGTTTCCAATTATCTTATGGCTACACCTTC. J is TRBJ1-2 and V is TRBV28; D gene uncertain. The CDR3 is 13 amino acids. Germline CDR1 is MDHEN and CDR2 is SYDVKM. V lost 3 bases and J 5 bases, leaving 10 bases between the germline ends.

This chain joins TRBV14 and TRBJ2-7; 14 nucleotides agree with TRBD2. After removal of 1 base from V and 4 bases from J, the junction contained 3 bases not matched to a gene. CDR1 and CDR2 from the germline V gene are SGHDN and FVKESK. This CDR3 has 16 residues. As DNA, the CDR3 is TGTGCCAGCAGCCAAGGACTAGCGGGAGGGAAATACGAGCAGTACTTC. Amino acid sequence: CASSQGLAGGKYEQYF.

This chain connects TRBV11-2 to TRBJ2-5; D is tentatively TRBD1 or TRBD2 (5 bases each). TRBJ2-7 explains the end of the DNA better; the J call may be wrong. Germline CDR1 reads SGHAT; CDR2 reads FQNNGV. This CDR3 spans 13 amino acids. The CDR3 bases are TGTGCCAGCAGCTTAGCTGGGACGTACGAGCAGTACTTC. Its protein product is CASSLAGTYEQYF.

This sequence joins TRBV7-3 and TRBJ2-5, with 7 positions matching TRBD1. CDR1 and CDR2 (germline): SGHTA, FQGTGA. The V gene end was trimmed by 5 bases and the J gene end by 3 bases; junction bases not matched to a gene: 6. This CDR3 has 14 amino acids. CDR3 sequence reads: CASSPTGTEETQYF. The CDR3 nucleotides read TGTGCCAGCAGCCCGACCGGGACAGAAGAGACCCAGTACTTC. Supplemented by reference TRBV7-3 and TRBJ2-5, the full variable domain reads GAGVSQTPSNKVTEKGKYVELRCDPISGHTALYWYRQSLGQGPEFLIYFQGTGAADDSGLPNDRFFAVRPEGSVSTLKIQRTERGDSAVYLCASSPTGTEETQYFGPGTRLLVL.

A word on this clone: At one end the junction does not follow the germline gene, possibly because of a read error. The chain employs TRBV7-7 and TRBJ2-1, with TRBD2 matching over 14 bases. This CDR3 comprises 13 residues. CDR1 and CDR2 (germline): SSHAT, FNYEAQ (reference sequence). DNA of the CDR3: TGTGCTAGCAGCAGACTAGCGGGAGGGCCGGAGTTCTTC. The encoded protein is CASSRLAGGPEFF.

The chain carries TRBV6-1 and TRBJ2-3, with 11 nucleotides matching TRBD2. Losses at the gene ends were 4 bases for V and 5 bases for J; bases not matched to a gene: 8. Per germline, CDR1 MNHNS and CDR2 SASEGT. CDR3 length: 16 residues. The CDR3 DNA reads TGTGCCAGCAGTGCAACTAGCGGGAGTGTGGTAGATACGCAGTATTTT. Its translation: CASSATSGSVVDTQYF.

This clone was seen a handful of times. The V gene is TRBV7-6, the J gene TRBJ2-1; 9 bases align to TRBD2. The CDR3 sequence is 15 residues long. CDR1 and CDR2 (germline): SGHVS, FNYEAQ. Germline trimming cut 6 bases from V and 2 bases from J; bases unmatched to any gene: 5. The CDR3 sequence is CASRPLAGTYNEQFF. DNA for the CDR3: TGTGCCAGCAGACCACTAGCGGGCACCTACAATGAGCAGTTCTTC.

The V gene is TRBV10-3, the J gene TRBJ1-2; no reliable D call. CDR1 ENHRY and CDR2 SYGVKD come from the germline V gene. Trimming left V 6 bases short and J 7 bases short, with 12 bases between. This CDR3 region has 12 residues. The CDR3 spells CAISPDDGGYTF. As DNA, the CDR3 is TGTGCCATCAGCCCGGATGACGGTGGCTACACCTTC.

This rearrangement joins TRBV4-3 to TRBJ2-2, with TRBD2 matching 14 bases. There are 18 residues in the CDR3. Losses at the gene ends were 5 bases for V and 2 bases for J; bases not matched to a gene: 7. In germline, CDR1 is LGHNA, CDR2 YSLEER. The CDR3 loop reads CASSKRLAGGHNTGELFF. The CDR3 nucleotides are TGCGCCAGCAGCAAACGACTAGCGGGAGGGCACAACACCGGGGAGCTGTTTTTT.

The V and J genes are TRBV21-1 and TRBJ1-5. TRBV21-1 is annotated as a pseudogene. CDR3 length: 16 amino acids. The CDR3 region has the DNA TGTGCCAGCAGCAAAGTGGAGGGGCTCGGCAATCAGCCCCAGCATTTT. Translated: CASSKVEGLGNQPQHF.

This clone was detected only a few times. CDR3 coding DNA: TGCAGCGTTGTAACAGATAGCACAGATACGCAGTATTTT. It codes for CSVVTDSTDTQYF. The chain combines TRBV29-1 with TRBJ2-3; D is uncertain. The CDR3 spans 13 residues. Germline V gene lookup returns CDR1 SQVTM and CDR2 ANQGSEA. Trimming took 4 bases from V and 0 from J, leaving 8 bases between them.

This clone was detected only a few times. The rearrangement uses TRBV12-5 and TRBJ1-2; D may be TRBD1 (5 bases). V was trimmed by 8 bases and J by 4 bases, leaving 11 bases between them. CDR3 length: 12 amino acids. Germline CDR1 reads LGHNT; CDR2 reads FRNRAP. This chain's CDR3 is CASSGDGYGYTF. CDR3 nucleotide sequence: TGTGCTAGTTCGGGGGATGGCTATGGCTACACCTTC.